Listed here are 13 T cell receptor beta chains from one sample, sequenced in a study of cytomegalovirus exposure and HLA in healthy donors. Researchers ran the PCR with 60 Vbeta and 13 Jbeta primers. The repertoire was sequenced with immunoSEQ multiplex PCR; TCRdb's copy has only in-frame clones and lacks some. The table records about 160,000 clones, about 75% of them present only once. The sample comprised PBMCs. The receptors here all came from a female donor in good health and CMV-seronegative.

This CDR3 reads CASTPQGYYGYTF. CDR3 sequence (DNA): TGTGCCAGCACCCCACAGGGCTACTATGGCTACACCTTC. J is TRBJ1-2 and V is TRBV28; TRBD1 might be the D (6 bases). In germline, CDR1 is MDHEN, CDR2 SYDVKM. This CDR3 region has 13 residues. V was clipped by 7 bases and J by 3 bases, with 12 bases between them.

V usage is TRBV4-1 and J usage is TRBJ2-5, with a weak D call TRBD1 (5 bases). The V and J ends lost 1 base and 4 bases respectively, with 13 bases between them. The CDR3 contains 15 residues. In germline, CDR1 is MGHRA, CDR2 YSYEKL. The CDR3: CASSQGGRVRETQYF. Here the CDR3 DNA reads TGCGCCAGCAGCCAAGGCGGCAGGGTGCGAGAGACCCAGTACTTC.

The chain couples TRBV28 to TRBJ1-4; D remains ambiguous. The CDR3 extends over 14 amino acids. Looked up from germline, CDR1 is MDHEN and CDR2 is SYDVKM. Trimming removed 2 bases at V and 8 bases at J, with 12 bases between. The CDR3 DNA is TGTGCCAGCAGTTTAAACGGGGTAAAGGAAAAACTGTTTTTT. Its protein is CASSLNGVKEKLFF.

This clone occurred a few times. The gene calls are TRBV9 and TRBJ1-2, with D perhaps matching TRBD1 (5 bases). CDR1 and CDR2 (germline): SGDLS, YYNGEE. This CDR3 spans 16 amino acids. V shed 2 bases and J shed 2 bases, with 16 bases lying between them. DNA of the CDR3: TGTGCCAGCAGCGTGGGTCCAGGGCGGATCAACTATGGCTACACCTTC. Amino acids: CASSVGPGRINYGYTF. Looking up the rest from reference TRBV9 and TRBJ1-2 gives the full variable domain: DSGVTQTPKHLITATGQRVTLRCSPRSGDLSVYWYQQSLDQGLQFLIQYYNGEERAKGNILERFSAQQFPDLHSELNLSSLELGDSALYFCASSVGPGRINYGYTFGSGTRLTVV.

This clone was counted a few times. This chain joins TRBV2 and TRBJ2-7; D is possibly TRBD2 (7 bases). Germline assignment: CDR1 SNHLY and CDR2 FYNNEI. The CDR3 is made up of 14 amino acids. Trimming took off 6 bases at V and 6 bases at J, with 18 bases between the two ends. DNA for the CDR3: TGTGCCAGCAGCTCAAGAGGGGGGGGAGGCGAGCAGTACTTC. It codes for CASSSRGGGGEQYF. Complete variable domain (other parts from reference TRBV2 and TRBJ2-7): EPEVTQTPSHQVTQMGQEVILRCVPISNHLYFYWYRQILGQKVEFLVSFYNNEISEKSEIFDDQFSVERPDGSNFTLKIRSTKLEDSAMYFCASSSRGGGGEQYFGPGTRLTVT.

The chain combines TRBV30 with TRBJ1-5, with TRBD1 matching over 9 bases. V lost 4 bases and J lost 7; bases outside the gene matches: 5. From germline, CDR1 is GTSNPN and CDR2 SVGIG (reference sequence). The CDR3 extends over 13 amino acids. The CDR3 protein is CAWKGTGSQPQHF. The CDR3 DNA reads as TGTGCCTGGAAGGGGACAGGGTCGCAGCCCCAGCATTTT.

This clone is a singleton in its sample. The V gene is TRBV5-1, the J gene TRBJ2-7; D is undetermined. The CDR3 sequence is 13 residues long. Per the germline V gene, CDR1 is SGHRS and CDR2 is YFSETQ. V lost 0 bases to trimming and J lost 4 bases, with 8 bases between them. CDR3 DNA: TGCGCCAGCAGCTTGGGAGTCGCTTACGAGCAGTACTTC. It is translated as CASSLGVAYEQYF.

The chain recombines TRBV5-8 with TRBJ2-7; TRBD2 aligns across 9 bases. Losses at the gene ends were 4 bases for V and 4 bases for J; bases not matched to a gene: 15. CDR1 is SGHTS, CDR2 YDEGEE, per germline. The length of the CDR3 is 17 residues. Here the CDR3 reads CASSLNRGSGRAYEQYF. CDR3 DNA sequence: TGTGCCAGCAGCCTAAACCGAGGTAGCGGGAGAGCTTACGAGCAGTACTTC.

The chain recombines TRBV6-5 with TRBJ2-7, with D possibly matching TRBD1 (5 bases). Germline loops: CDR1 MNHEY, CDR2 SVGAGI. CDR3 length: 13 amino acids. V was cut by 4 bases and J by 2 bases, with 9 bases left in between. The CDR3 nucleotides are TGTGCCAGCAGTTCCCTACAGGCCTACGAGCAGTACTTC. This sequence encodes CASSSLQAYEQYF.

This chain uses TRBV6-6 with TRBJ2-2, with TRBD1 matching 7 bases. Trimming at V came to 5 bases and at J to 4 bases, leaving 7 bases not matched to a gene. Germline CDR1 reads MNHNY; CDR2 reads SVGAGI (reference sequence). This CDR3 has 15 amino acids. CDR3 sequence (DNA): TGTGCCAGCAGTCCGCAGGGGGTGGGCACCGGGGAGCTGTTTTTT. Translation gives CASSPQGVGTGELFF.

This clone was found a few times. CDR3 region: CASSQGAVNEQYF. CDR3 nucleotides: TGTGCCAGCTCACAGGGGGCGGTGAACGAGCAGTACTTC. The chain uses TRBV18 and TRBJ2-7; 7 nucleotides agree with TRBD1. CDR1 KGHSH and CDR2 LQKENI come from the germline V gene. This CDR3 region has 13 residues. J was trimmed by 5 bases and V by 4 bases; bases with no gene match: 5. Combining the CDR3 with reference TRBV18 and TRBJ2-7 gives the whole variable domain NAGVMQNPRHLVRRRGQEARLRCSPMKGHSHVYWYRQLPEEGLKFMVYLQKENIIDESGMPKERFSAEFPKEGPSILRIQQVVRGDSAAYFCASSQGAVNEQYFGPGTRLTVT.

CDR3 sequence (DNA): TGTGCCTGGAGTGTAGAGGGACTCAAGAAGACCGGGGAGCTGTTTTTT. This translates into CAWSVEGLKKTGELFF. The rearrangement uses TRBV30 and TRBJ2-2; weak D call: TRBD2 (6 bases). Trimming cost V 0 bases and J 5 bases, with 16 bases left between them. Germline V gene sequence: CDR1 GTSNPN, CDR2 SVGIG (reference sequence). This CDR3 spans 16 amino acids.

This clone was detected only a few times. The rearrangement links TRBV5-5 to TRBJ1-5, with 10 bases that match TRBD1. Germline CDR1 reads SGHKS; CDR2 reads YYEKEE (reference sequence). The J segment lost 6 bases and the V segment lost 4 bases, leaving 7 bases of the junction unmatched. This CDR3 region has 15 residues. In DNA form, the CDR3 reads TGTGCCAGCAGCCAAGGGACAGGGGAGAGTCAGCCCCAGCATTTT. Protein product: CASSQGTGESQPQHF. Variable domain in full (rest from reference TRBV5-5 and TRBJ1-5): DAGVTQSPTHLIKTRGQQVTLRCSPISGHKSVSWYQQVLGQGPQFIFQYYEKEERGRGNFPDRFSARQFPNYSSELNVNALLLGDSALYLCASSQGTGESQPQHFGDGTRLSIL.